The 14 T cell receptor beta chains given below trace back to one sample, sequenced in a study of regulatory T cells in long-lasting Graves disease. The time point: persistent/refractory GD, antithyroid drugs over 5 years with positive TRAb. Scientists built the TCR library using RNA that was extracted from PBMCs. The authors built TCR beta libraries using iRepertoire HTBI primers and Arm-PCR of CDR3 regions. TCRdb ran MiXCR on the multiplex PCR reads and lists one entry per CDR3 protein. The data hold roughly 360,000 distinct CDR3 sequences, with approximately 25% observed a single time. Sequenced here: peripheral blood mononuclear cells (PBMCs), sampled when the disease was refractory, from a patient treated with antithyroid drugs. The receptors stem from a woman in her thirties or forties with Graves disease.

The rearrangement joins TRBV20-1 to TRBJ2-3, with D possibly TRBD2 on 6 matching bases. Germline V lookup: CDR1 DFQATT, CDR2 SNEGSKA (reference sequence). Trimming cost V 3 bases and J 3 bases, with 22 bases left between them. This CDR3 spans 17 amino acids. CDR3 protein: CSARKFFPGGNTDTQYF. In nucleotides, the CDR3 is TGCAGTGCTAGGAAATTCTTTCCTGGCGGGAATACAGATACGCAGTATTTT.

This clonotype has more than one count but fewer than ten. The rearrangement links TRBV18 to TRBJ2-5; D unclear. CDR3 length: 12 amino acids. The V gene's germline CDR1 is KGHSH and CDR2 LQKENI. Trimming stripped 10 bases from V and 1 base from J, with 10 bases between. DNA for the CDR3: TGTGCCACTAAGACGGGCCAAGAGACCCAGTACTTC. Its translation is CATKTGQETQYF.

This clonotype was seen ten or more times. This chain links TRBV20-1 with TRBJ1-4; no firm D call. Germline V lookup: CDR1 DFQATT, CDR2 SNEGSKA (reference sequence). The CDR3 spans 12 residues. Trimming took off 3 bases at V and 6 bases at J, with 8 bases between the two ends. The CDR3 nucleotides read TGCAGTGCTAGCCCCATGGATGAAAAACTGTTTTTT. Its translation: CSASPMDEKLFF.

This clonotype was picked up a small number of times. As DNA, the CDR3 is TGCAGTGCGCGATCGACTAGCTCCTACGAGCAGTACTTC. Translating gives CSARSTSSYEQYF. The rearrangement joins TRBV29-1 to TRBJ2-7; perhaps TRBD2 as D (6 bases). Germline CDR1 reads SQVTM; CDR2 reads ANQGSEA. The CDR3 extends over 13 amino acids.

Comments on this clonotype: An end of the junction does not agree with germline; a read error may underlie this. This chain uses TRBV5-1 with TRBJ1-3, with D uncertain. This CDR3 comprises 14 residues. Germline CDR1 is SGHRS and CDR2 is YFSETQ. The CDR3 region has the DNA TGCGCCAGCAGTTTGGGTAATTCTGGAAACACCATATATTTT. It codes for CASSLGNSGNTIYF.

This clonotype has just a few counts. V is TRBV19 and J is TRBJ2-7; the match to TRBD2 covers 9 bases. V lost 3 bases to trimming and J lost 5 bases; unmatched junction nucleotides: 5. Per germline, CDR1 LNHDA and CDR2 SQIVND (reference sequence). The CDR3 runs to 14 residues. The CDR3 DNA follows: TGTGCCAGTAGTATGATAGCGGGAGTAGACGAGCAGTACTTC. Translating it yields CASSMIAGVDEQYF.

In this sample, this clonotype turned up many times. CDR3 residues: CASSSGTGGNTEAFF. The DNA of the CDR3 is TGTGCCAGCAGCTCCGGGACAGGGGGGAACACTGAAGCTTTCTTT. The chain couples TRBV6-1 to TRBJ1-1; 11 bases match TRBD1. The CDR3 totals 15 residues. Germline V gene sequence: CDR1 MNHNS, CDR2 SASEGT. V trimming: 6 bases; J trimming: 1 base; junction bases outside the gene matches: 4.

This clonotype was recorded many times. The chain is built from TRBV28 and TRBJ2-5; D not certain. With 5 bases removed from V and 3 bases from J, the gap between germline ends came to 13 bases. Germline lookup yields CDR1 MDHEN and CDR2 SYDVKM. There are 14 residues in the CDR3. The chain's CDR3 is CASSPTFGKETQYF. The CDR3 coding sequence is TGTGCCAGCAGTCCGACTTTCGGCAAAGAGACCCAGTACTTC. The full variable domain, in which reference TRBV28 and TRBJ2-5 provide the parts outside the CDR3, is DVKVTQSSRYLVKRTGEKVFLECVQDMDHENMFWYRQDPGLGLRLIYFSYDVKMKEKGDIPEGYSVSREKKERFSLILESASTNQTSMYLCASSPTFGKETQYFGPGTRLLVL.

This clonotype was counted at least ten times. The chain links TRBV29-1 to TRBJ2-7; the D is unclear. There are 12 residues in the CDR3. Trimming left V 4 bases short and J 2 bases short, with 9 bases between. CDR1 and CDR2 from the germline V gene are SQVTM and ANQGSEA. The CDR3, as DNA: TGCAGCGTTGGCGGCAGAGCCTACGAGCAGTACTTC. Translation: CSVGGRAYEQYF.

Remarks on this clonotype: This may be a read error, as it is one base from a much larger clone. The chain has TRBV29-1 and TRBJ2-2; TRBD1 might be the D (8 bases). V was cut by 5 bases and J by 0 bases, with 37 bases left in between. CDR1 is SQVTM and CDR2 is ANQGSEA in the germline V gene. This CDR3 is built from 23 residues. CDR3: CSVYDRGQDSGTNGRANTGELFF. CDR3 coding DNA: TGCAGCGTTTATGACAGGGGACAAGATTCCGGGACTAACGGGAGAGCGAACACCGGGGAGCTGTTTTTT.

This clonotype was detected many times. V gene TRBV29-1 combines with J gene TRBJ2-3, with a tentative D call TRBD1 (6 bases). Trimming took off 3 bases at V and 2 bases at J, with 9 bases between the two ends. Germline CDR1 is SQVTM and CDR2 is ANQGSEA. CDR3 length: 13 amino acids. The DNA for the CDR3 is TGCAGCGTTGAGGGGACACACACAGATACGCAGTATTTT. It yields the protein CSVEGTHTDTQYF.

This clonotype was picked up many times. The chain links TRBV29-1 to TRBJ2-4; D may be TRBD1 or TRBD2 (5 bases each). Germline V lookup: CDR1 SQVTM, CDR2 ANQGSEA. The CDR3 runs 23 residues. The CDR3: CRFGTCRRLSSCLPSTPGGIQYF. The CDR3 nucleotides read TGCAGATTCGGGACCTGCCGACGCCTTTCCAGCTGCCTCCCATCCACCCCTGGAGGCATTCAGTACTTC.

In this sample, this clonotype turned up a few times. This chain connects TRBV6-1 to TRBJ2-7; either TRBD1 or TRBD2 may supply D (6 bases each). The CDR3 extends over 15 amino acids. Germline CDR1 is MNHNS and CDR2 is SASEGT. V lost 5 bases and J 0 bases, leaving 14 bases between the germline ends. In DNA form, the CDR3 reads TGTGCCAGCAGTCCCCTGAGGGGGGCCTCCTACGAGCAGTACTTC. This gives the protein CASSPLRGASYEQYF.

The chain has TRBV11-2 and TRBJ2-3; 7 positions match TRBD1. Germline CDR1 SGHAT, CDR2 FQNNGV. J lost 1 base, V lost 3 bases, and 1 base had no gene match. CDR3 length equals 14 residues. CDR3 nucleotides: TGTGCCAGCAGCTTCGGACAGGGCACAGATACGCAGTATTTT. Translating it yields CASSFGQGTDTQYF.